The following is a T cell receptor (beta chain) sequence with its context. Its antigen remains unidentified. The data are from a study of vaccination and CD4 T cells after COVID-19. Cultured CD4+ T cell DNA underwent sequencing with the Oncomine TCR Beta short-read assay. TCRdb recomputed calls from the PCR reads with MiXCR, one row per CDR3 protein. This table has about 9,600 distinct CDR3 sequences, roughly 25% appearing once. The treatment was: approximately 11-day PBMC culture with coronavirus spike peptide pools or control peptides (ViraFEST assay). The CDR3 spans 11 residues. V shed 3 bases and J shed 9 bases, with 9 bases lying between them. Germline V gene data show CDR1 as DFQATT and CDR2 as SNEGSKA (reference sequence).

This chain connects TRBV20-1 to TRBJ2-1, with TRBD2 as a possible D gene (6 bases). The source material was CD4+ T cells from blood, cultured in vitro, sampled before SARS-CoV-2 vaccination. The sequence was collected from a human donor who received a COVID-19 vaccine. CDR3 in amino acids: CSASRGSEQFF. Written as DNA, the CDR3 is TGCAGTGCTAGTCGGGGGAGTGAGCAGTTCTTC.